Below are 10 T cell receptor beta chains sequenced from a single sample in a study of blood T cell repertoires in COVID-19. Sequencing was performed with immunoSEQ multiplex PCR; in TCRdb, only in-frame clones are kept and a portion is missing. The data contain some 240,000 clones, roughly 85% of them singletons. Material: peripheral blood. These TCRs come from a woman in her 70s with COVID-19, enrolled during active disease.

The chain uses TRBV2 and TRBJ2-1; D gene ambiguous. Germline V lookup: CDR1 SNHLY, CDR2 FYNNEI. The V gene lost 2 bases and the J gene lost 0 bases, with 8 bases spanning the gap. The CDR3 spans 15 residues. As DNA, the CDR3 is TGTGCCAGCAGTGAATCACCGAGCTCCTACAATGAGCAGTTCTTC. Encoded protein: CASSESPSSYNEQFF.

The chain recombines TRBV11-2 with TRBJ1-1; the D is unclear. This CDR3 contains 12 residues. Germline loops: CDR1 SGHAT, CDR2 FQNNGV. Trimming stripped 2 bases from V and 10 bases from J, with 11 bases between. CDR3 region: CASSLRNGRAFF. The CDR3 DNA is TGTGCCAGCAGCTTAAGAAACGGGAGAGCTTTCTTT.

V is TRBV5-1 and J is TRBJ2-1; 9 positions match TRBD2. From germline, CDR1 is SGHRS and CDR2 YFSETQ. The CDR3 consists of 16 residues. The junction had 10 bases not matched to a gene; V was cut back by 4 bases and J by 5 bases. In DNA, the CDR3 is TGCGCCAGCAGCAGCCGGGTAGCGGGGGATAACAATGAGCAGTTCTTC. Its protein product is CASSSRVAGDNNEQFF. Full variable domain (rest looked up from reference TRBV5-1 and TRBJ2-1): KAGVTQTPRYLIKTRGQQVTLSCSPISGHRSVSWYQQTPGQGLQFLFEYFSETQRNKGNFPGRFSGRQFSNSRSEMNVSTLELGDSALYLCASSSRVAGDNNEQFFGPGTRLTVL.

This clone was seen just once. V usage is TRBV2 and J usage is TRBJ2-7; 7 bases map to TRBD1. Germline lookup yields CDR1 SNHLY and CDR2 FYNNEI. J lost 3 bases, V lost 10 bases, and 12 bases had no gene match. The CDR3 is 14 amino acids. The CDR3 spells CAIITRTGSYEQYF. DNA of the CDR3: TGTGCCATCATAACTCGGACAGGAAGCTACGAGCAGTACTTC.

The V and J genes are TRBV14 and TRBJ1-1; 8 bases agree with TRBD1. The trim removed 5 bases at V and 3 bases at J, leaving 2 bases unmatched. Germline V gives CDR1 SGHDN, CDR2 FVKESK. The CDR3 totals 13 residues. This CDR3 is CASSRDRYTEAFF. CDR3 nucleotide sequence: TGTGCCAGCAGCAGGGACAGGTACACTGAAGCTTTCTTT. Filled out from reference TRBV14 and TRBJ1-1, the complete variable domain reads EAGVTQFPSHSVIEKGQTVTLRCDPISGHDNLYWYRRVMGKEIKFLLHFVKESKQDESGMPNNRFLAERTGGTYSTLKVQPAELEDSGVYFCASSRDRYTEAFFGQGTRLTVV.

The chain combines TRBV7-2 with TRBJ1-4; TRBD1 is a possible D gene (5 bases). Germline V CDR1 and CDR2: SGHTA, FQGNSA. This CDR3 has 13 amino acids. Between the trimmed V and J ends, which lost 3 bases and 12 bases, there was a span of 14 bases. CDR3: CASSFIRAGELFF. In DNA, the CDR3 is TGTGCCAGCAGCTTTATTCGAGCGGGGGAACTGTTTTTT.

The sample holds a few counts of this clone. This chain connects TRBV5-6 to TRBJ1-2; 8 bases are a match to TRBD1. The germline V gene encodes CDR1 SGHDT and CDR2 YYEEEE. The V segment lost 0 bases and the J segment 7 bases; nucleotides outside the gene matches: 2. This CDR3 is built from 13 residues. The CDR3 sequence is CASSLGTGFGYTF. CDR3 nucleotides: TGTGCCAGCAGCTTGGGGACAGGGTTTGGCTACACCTTC. Full variable domain (outside the CDR3, taken from reference TRBV5-6 and TRBJ1-2): DAGVTQSPTHLIKTRGQQVTLRCSPKSGHDTVSWYQQALGQGPQFIFQYYEEEERQRGNFPDRFSGHQFPNYSSELNVNALLLGDSALYLCASSLGTGFGYTFGSGTRLTVV.

The chain recombines TRBV20-1 with TRBJ1-4; the D gene is possibly TRBD1 (5 bases). The CDR3 sequence is 14 residues long. Trimming cost V 3 bases and J 4 bases, with 12 bases left between them. Looked up from germline, CDR1 is DFQATT and CDR2 is SNEGSKA (reference sequence). In DNA form, the CDR3 reads TGCAGTGCTAGTCCCGACAGTAATAATGAAAAACTGTTTTTT. It translates to CSASPDSNNEKLFF.

In its sample, this clone was seen a few times. V usage is TRBV9 and J usage is TRBJ2-3, with 7 nucleotides matching TRBD1. CDR3 size: 17 residues. Looked up from germline, CDR1 is SGDLS and CDR2 is YYNGEE. V trimming: 4 bases; J trimming: 4 bases; junction bases outside the gene matches: 15. CDR3 sequence (DNA): TGTGCCAGCAGCCTCTTCTTACCACAGGGGAGAGCAGATACGCAGTATTTT. Translating it yields CASSLFLPQGRADTQYF.

The chain recombines TRBV6-2 or TRBV6-3 with TRBJ2-5, with 14 positions matching TRBD2. The germline CDR1 and CDR2 sequences are MNHEY and SVGEGT. Losses at the gene ends were 6 bases for V and 5 bases for J; bases not matched to a gene: 23. The CDR3 runs 21 residues. CDR3 amino acids: CASSPGLAGGLSFREGETQYF. The CDR3 DNA follows: TGTGCCAGCAGCCCCGGACTAGCGGGGGGCCTTAGCTTTAGGGAGGGCGAGACCCAGTACTTC.